The rows below give T cell receptor beta chains drawn from one sample of a study of early T cells in non-severe SARS-CoV-2 infection. TCRdb re-called the 5' RACE reads with MiXCR, one entry per CDR3 protein. The sample shows some 64,000 distinct CDR3 sequences, roughly 18% of them seen only once. Sequencing was performed on whole blood, taken at baseline. These receptor sequences come from an adult who was a healthcare worker with PCR-confirmed SARS-CoV-2 infection or an uninfected control (not recorded which). CDR3s include the opening cysteine and the closing phenylalanine or tryptophan. The D gene is left open where the match is weak. A row's size may be missing; if present it is once, few, many or a size class.

d_gene: TRBD1; abundance: few; v_gene: TRBV2; j_gene: TRBJ2-7; CDR3aa: CASKSGQGVHEQYF; CDR3nt: TGTGCCAGCAAATCGGGACAGGGGGTCCACGAGCAGTACTTC
d_gene: .; abundance: few; v_gene: TRBV7-2; j_gene: TRBJ2-5; CDR3aa: CASSEGRRKTQYF; CDR3nt: TGTGCCAGCAGTGAGGGCAGGAGGAAGACCCAGTACTTC
d_gene: TRBD2; abundance: few; v_gene: TRBV4-3; j_gene: TRBJ2-3; CDR3aa: CASSPWEASGGTDTQYF; CDR3nt: TGCGCCAGCAGCCCTTGGGAGGCTAGCGGGGGCACAGATACGCAGTATTTT
d_gene: .; abundance: .; v_gene: TRBV5-1; j_gene: TRBJ2-2; CDR3aa: CASSLGFPQGRNTGELFF; CDR3nt: TGCGCCAGCAGCTTGGGGTTCCCCCAGGGTCGGAACACCGGGGAGCTGTTTTTT
d_gene: .; abundance: .; v_gene: TRBV20-1; j_gene: TRBJ2-1; CDR3aa: CSALNPVNEQFF; CDR3nt: TGCAGTGCCTTAAACCCAGTAAATGAGCAGTTCTTC
d_gene: TRBD2; abundance: .; v_gene: TRBV19; j_gene: TRBJ2-1; CDR3aa: CASSIAGLGGNEQFF; CDR3nt: TGTGCCAGTAGTATAGCGGGACTAGGGGGGAATGAGCAGTTCTTC
d_gene: .; abundance: .; v_gene: TRBV30; j_gene: TRBJ1-6; CDR3aa: CAWGSTANSPLHF; CDR3nt: TGTGCCTGGGGGAGCACAGCAAATTCACCCCTCCACTTT
d_gene: .; abundance: .; v_gene: TRBV10-3; j_gene: TRBJ2-7; CDR3aa: CAISVQSYEQYF; CDR3nt: TGTGCCATCAGTGTTCAAAGCTACGAGCAGTACTTC
d_gene: TRBD1; abundance: few; v_gene: TRBV28; j_gene: TRBJ1-3; CDR3aa: CASETGGSGNTIYF; CDR3nt: TGTGCCAGCGAGACAGGGGGCTCTGGAAACACCATATATTTT
d_gene: .; abundance: .; v_gene: TRBV24-1; j_gene: TRBJ2-2; CDR3aa: CATSPYNTGELFF; CDR3nt: TGTGCCACCAGTCCTTATAACACCGGGGAGCTGTTTTTT
d_gene: .; abundance: .; v_gene: TRBV5-4; j_gene: TRBJ2-7; CDR3aa: CASSLGGTKSSYEQYF; CDR3nt: TGTGCCAGCAGCTTGGGCGGGACCAAAAGCTCCTACGAGCAGTACTTC
d_gene: .; abundance: .; v_gene: TRBV20-1; j_gene: TRBJ1-1; CDR3aa: CSARVQLAEAFF; CDR3nt: TGCAGTGCTAGAGTCCAGCTCGCTGAAGCTTTCTTT
d_gene: TRBD1; abundance: few; v_gene: TRBV27; j_gene: TRBJ1-6; CDR3aa: CASNSGGNSPLHF; CDR3nt: TGTGCCAGCAACTCAGGGGGGAATTCACCCCTCCACTTT
d_gene: TRBD2; abundance: many; v_gene: TRBV27; j_gene: TRBJ2-7; CDR3aa: CATSGTSTSYEQYF; CDR3nt: TGTGCCACCTCCGGGACTAGCACATCCTACGAGCAGTACTTC
d_gene: .; abundance: .; v_gene: TRBV5-1; j_gene: TRBJ1-1; CDR3aa: CASSLRSMNTEAFF; CDR3nt: TGTGCCAGCAGCTTACGGAGTATGAACACTGAAGCTTTCTTT
d_gene: .; abundance: .; v_gene: TRBV20-1; j_gene: TRBJ1-6; CDR3aa: CSARGDDSGNSPLHF; CDR3nt: TGCAGTGCTAGGGGGGACGATTCTGGTAATTCACCCCTCCACTTT
d_gene: TRBD2; abundance: .; v_gene: TRBV19; j_gene: TRBJ2-1; CDR3aa: CASSLMTSGRNEQFF; CDR3nt: TGTGCCAGTAGTCTGATGACTAGCGGTAGAAATGAGCAGTTCTTC
d_gene: TRBD2; abundance: .; v_gene: TRBV7-2; j_gene: TRBJ2-1; CDR3aa: CASSPDRTSVPFF; CDR3nt: TGTGCCAGCAGCCCAGACCGGACTAGCGTTCCGTTCTTC
d_gene: .; abundance: .; v_gene: TRBV5-4; j_gene: TRBJ2-1; CDR3aa: CASSPDPAQFLHEQFF; CDR3nt: TGTGCCAGCAGCCCCGATCCGGCACAATTTCTCCATGAGCAGTTCTTC
d_gene: .; abundance: .; v_gene: TRBV5-1; j_gene: TRBJ1-1; CDR3aa: CASSLRPMNTEAFF; CDR3nt: TGCGCCAGCAGCTTGCGACCGATGAACACTGAAGCTTTCTTT
d_gene: .; abundance: many; v_gene: TRBV5-1; j_gene: TRBJ1-2; CDR3aa: CASSFREDYGYTF; CDR3nt: TGCGCCAGCAGCTTCCGAGAGGACTATGGCTACACCTTC
d_gene: .; abundance: .; v_gene: TRBV6-5; j_gene: TRBJ2-7; CDR3aa: CASSYSWGDEQYF; CDR3nt: TGTGCCAGCAGTTACTCTTGGGGTGACGAGCAGTACTTC
d_gene: TRBD1; abundance: .; v_gene: TRBV7-9; j_gene: TRBJ2-3; CDR3aa: CASSRDRDADTQYF; CDR3nt: TGTGCCAGCAGCCGGGACAGGGACGCAGATACGCAGTATTTT
d_gene: .; abundance: .; v_gene: TRBV28; j_gene: TRBJ1-2; CDR3aa: CASSRTNSNYGYTF; CDR3nt: TGTGCCAGCAGTCGGACAAACTCTAACTATGGCTACACCTTC
d_gene: .; abundance: few; v_gene: TRBV24-1; j_gene: TRBJ2-7; CDR3aa: CATSDPGPFHEQYF; CDR3nt: TGTGCCACCAGTGACCCGGGACCTTTCCACGAGCAGTACTTC
d_gene: TRBD1; abundance: .; v_gene: TRBV5-4; j_gene: TRBJ2-7; CDR3aa: CASRIPGQGANEQYF; CDR3nt: TGTGCCAGCAGGATCCCGGGACAGGGGGCGAATGAGCAGTACTTC